The clone carrying this T cell receptor (beta chain) was observed at least ten times. The CDR3 is 16 residues long. Per germline, CDR1 SGHRS and CDR2 YFSETQ. V shed 4 bases, J shed 0 bases, and the junction held 9 bases outside the gene matches. This entry is derived from a study of neurological immune-mediated disorders. TCRdb re-derived calls from the 5' RACE reads in MiXCR, one entry per CDR3 protein. Counted here are 77,000 or so distinct CDR3 sequences, around 9.9% occurring once; the ten biggest clones make up about 1.8%. This chain uses TRBV5-1 with TRBJ2-7, with 8 positions matching TRBD1. The receptor was derived from a man between 50 and 59 years old in good health. The source material was PBMCs. The CDR3 DNA reads TGCGCCAGCAGCCGCCACGGACAGGGAACCTCCTACGAGCAGTACTTC. It yields the protein CASSRHGQGTSYEQYF.